This is a list of T cell receptor beta chains from one sample in a study of shared clonotypes between healthy human individuals. Libraries were prepared by immunoSEQ multiplex PCR; TCRdb keeps only in-frame clonotypes and omits some of them. The sample lists about 820,000 clones, about 91% occurring once. The sequenced material came from naive CD8+ T cells sorted from blood. The receptors derive from a man aged 30 to 39 in good health. The CDR3 runs from the conserved cysteine through the conserved F or W. The D gene is left open where the match is weak. Clone size appears in some rows only: once, few, many, or a class for an expanded clone.

>.|.|TRBJ2-3|TRBV15
CATSRGITLATSTDTQYF
TGTGCCACCAGCAGAGGAATCACACTAGCAACTAGCACAGATACGCAGTATTTT
>.|TRBD2|TRBJ2-1|TRBV5-1
CASSPGTSGTSYNEQFF
TGCGCCAGCAGCCCCGGGACTAGCGGTACCTCCTACAATGAGCAGTTCTTC
>.|.|TRBJ2-7|TRBV11-2
CASSLEVGDVSYEQYF
TGTGCCAGCAGCTTAGAGGTGGGGGATGTCTCCTACGAGCAGTACTTC
>.|.|TRBJ2-3|TRBV7-3
CASRDVNTDTQYF
TGTGCCAGCAGGGACGTAAACACAGATACGCAGTATTTT
>.|.|TRBJ2-7|TRBV5-1
CASSLGAGGPYEQYF
TGCGCCAGCAGCTTGGGGGCCGGGGGCCCCTACGAGCAGTACTTC
>.|TRBD1|TRBJ2-7|TRBV30
CAWRGTATSYEQYF
TGTGCCTGGAGAGGGACAGCTACGTCCTACGAGCAGTACTTC
>.|.|TRBJ2-7|TRBV7-6
CASSSTQGVEQYF
TGTGCCAGCAGCTCAACTCAGGGAGTTGAGCAGTACTTC
>.|.|TRBJ2-1|TRBV19
CASTGPYNEQFF
TGTGCCAGTACGGGGCCCTACAATGAGCAGTTCTTC
>.|.|TRBJ1-5|TRBV19
CASSTLRGEYQPQHF
TGTGCCAGTAGTACCCTCCGGGGGGAATATCAGCCCCAGCATTTT
>.|.|TRBJ1-2|TRBV29-1
CSVELTGSNYGYTF
TGCAGCGTTGAACTGACAGGCTCTAACTATGGCTACACCTTC
>.|TRBD2|TRBJ2-7|TRBV28
CASSDLFRSGRYGEQYF
TGTGCCAGCAGTGATCTATTTAGAAGCGGGAGGTACGGCGAGCAGTACTTC
>.|.|TRBJ2-7|TRBV28
CASTGVRYEQYF
TGTGCCAGCACAGGGGTGCGGTACGAGCAGTACTTC
>.|.|TRBJ2-3|TRBV7-8
CASSLAGGSVDTQYF
TGTGCCAGCAGCTTAGCGGGGGGCAGCGTAGATACGCAGTATTTT
>.|.|TRBJ1-2|TRBV27
CASSSGTPETAYGYTF
TGTGCCAGCAGTTCCGGGACTCCAGAGACGGCCTATGGCTACACCTTC
>.|TRBD2|TRBJ2-1|TRBV2
CASSVPQTSGEYGSSYNEQFF
TGTGCCAGCAGTGTACCTCAGACTAGCGGGGAGTACGGGAGCTCCTACAATGAGCAGTTCTTC
>.|TRBD1|TRBJ2-7|TRBV11-2
CASSERQGESSYEQYF
TGTGCCAGCAGCGAGAGGCAGGGGGAGAGCTCCTACGAGCAGTACTTC
>.|.|TRBJ2-7|TRBV7-8
CASAPRGSSYEQYF
TGTGCCAGCGCCCCCCGAGGTTCCTCCTACGAGCAGTACTTC
>.|.|TRBJ2-6|TRBV2
CASSEDRANVLTF
TGTGCCAGCAGTGAAGATAGGGCCAACGTCCTGACTTTC
>.|.|TRBJ2-5|TRBV10-2
CASSESNRQPRTQYF
TGCGCCAGCAGTGAGTCGAATCGCCAACCGAGGACCCAGTACTTC
>.|TRBD2|TRBJ2-5|TRBV13
CASSSSGGLAGGQQETQYF
TGTGCCAGCAGCTCTTCAGGCGGCCTAGCGGGAGGGCAACAAGAGACCCAGTACTTC
>.|.|TRBJ2-7|TRBV29-1
CSVDRQGNGYEQYF
TGCAGCGTTGATAGGCAGGGAAATGGCTACGAGCAGTACTTC
>once|.|TRBJ2-1|TRBV27
CASSWRGEQFF
TGTGCCAGCAGTTGGCGGGGAGAGCAGTTCTTC
>.|.|TRBJ2-5|TRBV5-4
CASTASGDQETQYF
TGTGCCAGCACCGCGAGTGGGGACCAAGAGACCCAGTACTTC
>.|TRBD2|TRBJ2-7|TRBV7-8
CASSLGASSGSSYEQYF
TGTGCCAGCAGCTTAGGAGCGTCTAGCGGGAGTTCCTACGAGCAGTACTTC
>.|TRBD2|TRBJ2-7|TRBV5-1
CASSSRPRQGRLAGLYEQYF
TGCGCCAGCAGCTCTCGTCCGCGGCAGGGCAGACTAGCGGGGCTGTACGAGCAGTACTTC
>.|TRBD1|TRBJ1-1|TRBV19
CASRRTGRAFF
TGTGCCAGTAGAAGGACAGGGAGGGCTTTCTTT
>.|TRBD2|TRBJ2-1|TRBV7-3
CASSSTGLAPYNEQFF
TGTGCCAGCAGCTCCACAGGACTAGCCCCATACAATGAGCAGTTCTTC
>few|.|TRBJ2-2|TRBV9
CASSEASELFF
TGTGCCAGCAGCGAGGCAAGCGAGCTGTTTTTT
>.|TRBD2|TRBJ2-1|TRBV19
CASSIVEGGSYNEQFF
TGTGCCAGTAGTATAGTAGAGGGAGGGTCTTACAATGAGCAGTTCTTC
>.|.|TRBJ2-3|TRBV4-3
CASSQEPSGTDTQYF
TGCGCCAGCAGCCAAGAACCTAGCGGCACAGATACGCAGTATTTT
>.|.|TRBJ2-7|TRBV13
CASSLDGNSYEQYF
TGTGCCAGCAGCCTGGACGGCAACTCCTACGAGCAGTACTTC
>.|.|TRBJ2-7|TRBV27
CASSPPLGEQYF
TGTGCCAGCAGTCCCCCTCTTGGCGAGCAGTACTTC